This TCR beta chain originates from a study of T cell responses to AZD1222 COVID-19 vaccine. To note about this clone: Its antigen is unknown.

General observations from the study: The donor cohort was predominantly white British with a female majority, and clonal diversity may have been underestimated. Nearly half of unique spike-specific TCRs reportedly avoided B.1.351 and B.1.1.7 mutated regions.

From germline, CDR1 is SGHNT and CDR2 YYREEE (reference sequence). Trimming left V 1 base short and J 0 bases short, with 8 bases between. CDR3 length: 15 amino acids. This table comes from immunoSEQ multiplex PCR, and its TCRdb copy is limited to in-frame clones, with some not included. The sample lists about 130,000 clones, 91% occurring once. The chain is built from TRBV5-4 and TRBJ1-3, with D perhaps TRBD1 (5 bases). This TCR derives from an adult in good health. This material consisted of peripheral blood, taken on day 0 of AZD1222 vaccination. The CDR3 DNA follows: TGTGCCAGCAGCTTGTGGGGCAGCTCTGGAAACACCATATATTTT. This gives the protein CASSLWGSSGNTIYF.